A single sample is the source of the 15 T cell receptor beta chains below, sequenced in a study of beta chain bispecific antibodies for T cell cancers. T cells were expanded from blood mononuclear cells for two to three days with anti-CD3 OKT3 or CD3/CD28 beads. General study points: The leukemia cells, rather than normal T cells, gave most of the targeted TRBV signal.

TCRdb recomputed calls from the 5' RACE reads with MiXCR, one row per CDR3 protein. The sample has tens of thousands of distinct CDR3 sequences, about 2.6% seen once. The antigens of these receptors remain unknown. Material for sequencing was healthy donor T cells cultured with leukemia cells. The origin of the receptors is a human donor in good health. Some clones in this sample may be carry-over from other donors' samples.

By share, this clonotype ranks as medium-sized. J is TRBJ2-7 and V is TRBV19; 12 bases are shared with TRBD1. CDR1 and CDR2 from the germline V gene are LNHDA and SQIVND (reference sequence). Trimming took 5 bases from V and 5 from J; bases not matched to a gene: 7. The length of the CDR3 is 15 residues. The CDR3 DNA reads TGTGCCAGTAGTTCTCCGGGACAGGGGGCAGACGAGCAGTACTTC. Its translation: CASSSPGQGADEQYF. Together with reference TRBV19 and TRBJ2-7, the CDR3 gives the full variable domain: DGGITQSPKYLFRKEGQNVTLSCEQNLNHDAMYWYRQDPGQGLRLIYYSQIVNDFQKGDIAEGYSVSREKKESFPLTVTSAQKNPTAFYLCASSSPGQGADEQYFGPGTRLTVT.

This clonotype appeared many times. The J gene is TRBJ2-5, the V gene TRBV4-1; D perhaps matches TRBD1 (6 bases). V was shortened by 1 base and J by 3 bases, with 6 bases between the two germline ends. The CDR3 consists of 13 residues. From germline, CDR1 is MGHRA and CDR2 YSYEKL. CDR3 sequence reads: CASSQAGEETQYF. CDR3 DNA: TGCGCCAGCAGCCAAGCAGGGGAAGAGACCCAGTACTTC.

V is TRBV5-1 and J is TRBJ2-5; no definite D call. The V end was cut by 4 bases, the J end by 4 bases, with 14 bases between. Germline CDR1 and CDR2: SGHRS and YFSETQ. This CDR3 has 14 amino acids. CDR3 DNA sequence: TGCGCCAGCAGCCAACTCAGGCTGGGAGAGACCCAGTACTTC. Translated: CASSQLRLGETQYF.

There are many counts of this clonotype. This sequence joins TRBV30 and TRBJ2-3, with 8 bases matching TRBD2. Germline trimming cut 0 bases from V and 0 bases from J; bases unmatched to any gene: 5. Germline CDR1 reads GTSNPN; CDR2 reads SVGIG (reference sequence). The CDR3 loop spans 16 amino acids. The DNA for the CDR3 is TGTGCCTGGAGTGTTACAGGACTAGCCAGCACAGATACGCAGTATTTT. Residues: CAWSVTGLASTDTQYF.

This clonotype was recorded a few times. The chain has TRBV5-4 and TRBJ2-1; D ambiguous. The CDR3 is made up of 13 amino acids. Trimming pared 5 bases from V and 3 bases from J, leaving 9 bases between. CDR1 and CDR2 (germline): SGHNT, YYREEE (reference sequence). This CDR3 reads CASRYHNYNEQFF. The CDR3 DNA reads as TGTGCCAGCAGATATCACAACTACAATGAGCAGTTCTTC.

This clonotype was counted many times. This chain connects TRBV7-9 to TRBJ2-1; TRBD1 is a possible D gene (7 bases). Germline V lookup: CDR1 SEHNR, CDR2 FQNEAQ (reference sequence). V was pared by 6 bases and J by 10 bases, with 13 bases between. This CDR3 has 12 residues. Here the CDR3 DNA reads TGTGCCAGCAGTTCAGGGGGGACCGAGCAGTTCTTC. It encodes CASSSGGTEQFF.

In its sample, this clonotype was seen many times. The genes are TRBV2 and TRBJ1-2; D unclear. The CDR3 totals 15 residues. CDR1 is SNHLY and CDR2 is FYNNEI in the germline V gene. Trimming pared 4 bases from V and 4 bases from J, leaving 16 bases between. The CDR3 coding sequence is TGTGCCAGCAGTGTAGGGCAGGCAGTGTCCTATGGCTACACCTTC. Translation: CASSVGQAVSYGYTF. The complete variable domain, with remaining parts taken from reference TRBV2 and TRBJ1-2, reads EPEVTQTPSHQVTQMGQEVILRCVPISNHLYFYWYRQILGQKVEFLVSFYNNEISEKSEIFDDQFSVERPDGSNFTLKIRSTKLEDSAMYFCASSVGQAVSYGYTFGSGTRLTVV.

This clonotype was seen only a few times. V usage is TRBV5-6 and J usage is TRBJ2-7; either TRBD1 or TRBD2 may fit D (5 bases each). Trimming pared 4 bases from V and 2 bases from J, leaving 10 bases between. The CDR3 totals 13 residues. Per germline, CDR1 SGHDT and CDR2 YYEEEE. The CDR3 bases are TGTGCCAGCAGCCCCCCGGGGCCCTACGAGCAGTACTTC. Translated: CASSPPGPYEQYF.

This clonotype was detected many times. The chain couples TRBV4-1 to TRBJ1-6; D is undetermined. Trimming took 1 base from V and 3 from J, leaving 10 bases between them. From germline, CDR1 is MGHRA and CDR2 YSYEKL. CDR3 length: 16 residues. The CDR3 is CASSQGPGNYNSPLHF. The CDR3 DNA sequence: TGCGCCAGCAGCCAAGGTCCAGGCAACTATAATTCACCCCTCCACTTT.

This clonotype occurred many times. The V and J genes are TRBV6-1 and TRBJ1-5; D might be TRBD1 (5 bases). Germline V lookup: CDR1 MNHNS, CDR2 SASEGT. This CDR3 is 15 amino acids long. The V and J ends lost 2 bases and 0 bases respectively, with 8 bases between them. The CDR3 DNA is TGTGCCAGCAGTGAATTTGGGGGTAGCAATCAGCCCCAGCATTTT. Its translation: CASSEFGGSNQPQHF.

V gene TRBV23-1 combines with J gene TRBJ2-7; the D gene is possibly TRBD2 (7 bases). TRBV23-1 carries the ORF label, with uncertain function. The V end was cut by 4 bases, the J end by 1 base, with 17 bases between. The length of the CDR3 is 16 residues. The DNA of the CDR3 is TGCGCCAGCAGTCGTCGTCAGCGGGACAAGTCCTACGAGCAGTACTTC. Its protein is CASSRRQRDKSYEQYF.

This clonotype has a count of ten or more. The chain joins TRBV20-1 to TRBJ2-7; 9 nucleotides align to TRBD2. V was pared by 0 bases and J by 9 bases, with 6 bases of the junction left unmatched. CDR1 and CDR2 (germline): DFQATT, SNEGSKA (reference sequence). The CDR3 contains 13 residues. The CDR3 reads CSARERASGVQYF. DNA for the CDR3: TGCAGTGCTAGAGAAAGGGCTAGCGGGGTGCAGTACTTC.

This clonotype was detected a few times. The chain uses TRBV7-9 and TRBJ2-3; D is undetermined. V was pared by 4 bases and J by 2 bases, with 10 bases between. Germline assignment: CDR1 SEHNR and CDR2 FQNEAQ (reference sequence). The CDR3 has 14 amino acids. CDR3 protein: CASSSPFLTDTQYF. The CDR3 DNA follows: TGTGCCAGCAGCTCCCCTTTCCTCACAGATACGCAGTATTTT.

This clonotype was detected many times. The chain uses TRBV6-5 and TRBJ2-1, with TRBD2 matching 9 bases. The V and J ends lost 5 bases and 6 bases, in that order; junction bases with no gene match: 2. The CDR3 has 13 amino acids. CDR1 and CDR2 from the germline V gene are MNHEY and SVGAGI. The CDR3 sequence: CASSTTSGNEQFF. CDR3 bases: TGTGCCAGCAGTACGACTAGCGGCAATGAGCAGTTCTTC.

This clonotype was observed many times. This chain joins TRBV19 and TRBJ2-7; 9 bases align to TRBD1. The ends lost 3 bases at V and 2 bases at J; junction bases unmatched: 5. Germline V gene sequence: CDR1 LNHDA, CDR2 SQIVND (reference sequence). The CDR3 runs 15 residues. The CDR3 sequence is CASSILQGAAYEQYF. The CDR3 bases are TGTGCCAGTAGTATCCTACAGGGGGCGGCCTACGAGCAGTACTTC.